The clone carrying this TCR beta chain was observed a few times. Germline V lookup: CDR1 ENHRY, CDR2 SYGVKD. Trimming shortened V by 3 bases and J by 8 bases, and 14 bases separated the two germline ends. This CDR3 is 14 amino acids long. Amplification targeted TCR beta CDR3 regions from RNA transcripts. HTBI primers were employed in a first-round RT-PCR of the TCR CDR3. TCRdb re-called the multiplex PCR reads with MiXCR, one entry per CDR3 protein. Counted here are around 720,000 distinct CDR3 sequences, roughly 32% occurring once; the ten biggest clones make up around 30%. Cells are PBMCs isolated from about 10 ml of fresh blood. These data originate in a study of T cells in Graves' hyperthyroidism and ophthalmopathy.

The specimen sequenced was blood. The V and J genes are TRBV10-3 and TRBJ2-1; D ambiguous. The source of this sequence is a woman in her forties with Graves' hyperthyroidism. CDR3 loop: CAISEFWGKDEQFF. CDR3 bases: TGTGCCATCAGTGAATTCTGGGGAAAAGATGAGCAGTTCTTC.